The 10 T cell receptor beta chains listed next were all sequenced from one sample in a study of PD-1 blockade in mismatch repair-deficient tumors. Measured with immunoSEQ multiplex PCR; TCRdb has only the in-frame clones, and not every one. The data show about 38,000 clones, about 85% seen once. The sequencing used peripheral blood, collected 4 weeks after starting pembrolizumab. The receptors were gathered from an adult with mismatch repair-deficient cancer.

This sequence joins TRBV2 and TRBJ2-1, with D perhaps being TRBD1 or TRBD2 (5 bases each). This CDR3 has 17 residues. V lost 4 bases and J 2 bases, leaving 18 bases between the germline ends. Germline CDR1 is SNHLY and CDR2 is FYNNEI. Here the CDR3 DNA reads TGTGCCAGCAGTGTATTGGGTGAGGGACCCACCTACAATGAGCAGTTCTTC. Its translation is CASSVLGEGPTYNEQFF.

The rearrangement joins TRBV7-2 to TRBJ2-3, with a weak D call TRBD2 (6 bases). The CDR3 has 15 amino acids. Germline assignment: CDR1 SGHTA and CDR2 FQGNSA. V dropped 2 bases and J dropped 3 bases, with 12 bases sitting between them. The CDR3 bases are TGTGCCAGCAGCTTATGGGGAGGTGGGACAGATACGCAGTATTTT. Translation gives CASSLWGGGTDTQYF.

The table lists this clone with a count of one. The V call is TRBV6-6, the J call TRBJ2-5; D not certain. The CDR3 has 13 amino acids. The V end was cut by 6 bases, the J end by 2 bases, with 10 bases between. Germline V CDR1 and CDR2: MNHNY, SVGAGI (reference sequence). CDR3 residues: CASRLSRQETQYF. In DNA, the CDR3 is TGTGCCAGCAGACTAAGTAGGCAAGAGACCCAGTACTTC.

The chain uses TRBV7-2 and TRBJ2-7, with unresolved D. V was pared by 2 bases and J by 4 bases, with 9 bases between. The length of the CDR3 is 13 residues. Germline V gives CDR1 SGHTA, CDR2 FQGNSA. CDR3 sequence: CASSLQRPYEQYF. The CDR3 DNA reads TGTGCCAGCAGCTTACAACGCCCGTACGAGCAGTACTTC.

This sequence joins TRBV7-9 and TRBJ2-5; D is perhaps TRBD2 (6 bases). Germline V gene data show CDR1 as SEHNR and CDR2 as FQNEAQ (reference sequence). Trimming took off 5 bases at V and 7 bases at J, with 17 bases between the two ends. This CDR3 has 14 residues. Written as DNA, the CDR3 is TGTGCCAGCAGCCGCCAGTTAAAGGAGGGGACCCAGTACTTC. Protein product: CASSRQLKEGTQYF.

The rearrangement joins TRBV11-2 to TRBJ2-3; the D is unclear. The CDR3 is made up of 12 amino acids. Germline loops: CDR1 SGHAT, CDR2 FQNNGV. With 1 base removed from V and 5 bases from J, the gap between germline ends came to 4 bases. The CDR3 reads CASSLVQDTQYF. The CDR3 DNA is TGTGCCAGCAGCTTAGTCCAAGATACGCAGTATTTT.

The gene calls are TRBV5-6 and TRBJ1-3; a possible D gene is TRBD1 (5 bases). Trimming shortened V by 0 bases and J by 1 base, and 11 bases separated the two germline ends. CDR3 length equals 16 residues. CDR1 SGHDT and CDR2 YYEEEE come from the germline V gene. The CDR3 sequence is CASSLGAGGSGNTIYF. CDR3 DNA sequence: TGTGCCAGCAGCTTGGGGGCCGGGGGATCTGGAAACACCATATATTTT.

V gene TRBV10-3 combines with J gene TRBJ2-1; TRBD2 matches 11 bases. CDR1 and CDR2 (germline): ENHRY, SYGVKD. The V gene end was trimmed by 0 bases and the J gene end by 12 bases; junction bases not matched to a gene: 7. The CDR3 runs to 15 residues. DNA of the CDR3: TGTGCCATCAGTGAGTCGACCGCTAGCGGGAGGCGGCAGTTCTTC. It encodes CAISESTASGRRQFF.

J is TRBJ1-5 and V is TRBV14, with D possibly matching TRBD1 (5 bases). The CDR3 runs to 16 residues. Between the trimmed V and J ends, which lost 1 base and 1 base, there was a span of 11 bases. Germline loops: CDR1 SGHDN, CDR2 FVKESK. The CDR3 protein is CASSQVGEGSNQPQHF. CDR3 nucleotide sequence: TGTGCCAGCAGCCAAGTGGGGGAGGGCAGCAATCAGCCCCAGCATTTT.

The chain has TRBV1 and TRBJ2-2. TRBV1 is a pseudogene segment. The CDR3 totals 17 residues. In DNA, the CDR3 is TGCACCAGCAGCCACTTTGACGGACCCGAAGAGACCGGGGAGCTGTTTTTT. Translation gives CTSSHFDGPEETGELFF.